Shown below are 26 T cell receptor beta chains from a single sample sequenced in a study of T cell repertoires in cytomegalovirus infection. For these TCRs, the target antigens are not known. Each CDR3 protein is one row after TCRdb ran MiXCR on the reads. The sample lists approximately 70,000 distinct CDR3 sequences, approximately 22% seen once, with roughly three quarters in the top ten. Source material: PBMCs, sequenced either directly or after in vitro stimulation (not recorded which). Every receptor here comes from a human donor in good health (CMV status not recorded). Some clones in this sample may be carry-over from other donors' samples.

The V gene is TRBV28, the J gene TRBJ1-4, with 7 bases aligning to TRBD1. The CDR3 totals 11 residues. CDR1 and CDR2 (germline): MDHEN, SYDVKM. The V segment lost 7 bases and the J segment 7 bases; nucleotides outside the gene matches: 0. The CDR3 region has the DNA TGTGCCAGCACAGGGGGTGAAAAACTGTTTTTT. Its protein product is CASTGGEKLFF.

Written as DNA, the CDR3 is TGTGCCAGCTCACCGCGAATGGTTCTAAAGTCAGGCGGGAGCACTGAAGCTTTCTTT. This codes for CASSPRMVLKSGGSTEAFF. The chain uses TRBV18 and TRBJ1-1; no firm D call. Germline assignment: CDR1 KGHSH and CDR2 LQKENI. Trimming left V 3 bases short and J 4 bases short, with 27 bases between. This CDR3 has 19 residues.

CDR3 region: CASSRRDLYEQYF. The CDR3 DNA is TGTGCCAGCAGCCGCCGGGATCTCTACGAGCAGTACTTC. The chain uses TRBV7-2 and TRBJ2-7; D is perhaps TRBD2 (5 bases). Trimming left V 5 bases short and J 3 bases short, with 11 bases between. Germline CDR1 is SGHTA and CDR2 is FQGNSA. The CDR3 consists of 13 residues.

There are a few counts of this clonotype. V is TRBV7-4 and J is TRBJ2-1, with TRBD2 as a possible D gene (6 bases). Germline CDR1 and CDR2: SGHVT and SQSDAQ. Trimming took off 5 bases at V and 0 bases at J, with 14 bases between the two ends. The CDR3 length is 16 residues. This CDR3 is CASSPGLRDSYNEQFF. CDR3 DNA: TGTGCCAGCAGCCCAGGGTTGCGGGACTCCTACAATGAGCAGTTCTTC.

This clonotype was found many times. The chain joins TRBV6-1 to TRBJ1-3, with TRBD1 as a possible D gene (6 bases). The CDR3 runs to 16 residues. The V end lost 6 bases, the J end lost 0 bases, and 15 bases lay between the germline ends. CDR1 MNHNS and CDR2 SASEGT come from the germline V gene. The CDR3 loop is CASSVSGASSGNTIYF. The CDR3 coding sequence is TGTGCCAGCAGCGTATCAGGGGCCAGCTCTGGAAACACCATATATTTT.

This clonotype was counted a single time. CDR3 amino acids: CASSGGQGVTDTQYF. CDR3 coding DNA: TGTGCCAGCAGCGGAGGACAGGGGGTCACAGATACGCAGTATTTT. The J gene is TRBJ2-3, the V gene TRBV7-2; 10 nucleotides line up with TRBD1. CDR1 SGHTA and CDR2 FQGNSA come from the germline V gene. This CDR3 is built from 15 residues. With V trimmed by 5 bases and J by 2 bases, 4 bases remained unmatched.

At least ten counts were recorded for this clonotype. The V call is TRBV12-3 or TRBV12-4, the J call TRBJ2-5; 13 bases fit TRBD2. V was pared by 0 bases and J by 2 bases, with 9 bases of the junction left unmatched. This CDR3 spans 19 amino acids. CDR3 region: CASSLAVRTSGSEQETQYF. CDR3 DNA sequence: TGTGCCAGCAGTTTAGCGGTTAGGACTAGCGGGAGTGAGCAAGAGACCCAGTACTTC.

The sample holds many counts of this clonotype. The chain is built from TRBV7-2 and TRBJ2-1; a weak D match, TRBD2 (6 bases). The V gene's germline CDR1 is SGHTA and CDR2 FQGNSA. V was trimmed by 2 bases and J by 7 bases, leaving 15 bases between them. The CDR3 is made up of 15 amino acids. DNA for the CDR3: TGTGCCAGCAGCTTATTGCATAGCGGCCTTAATGAGCAGTTCTTC. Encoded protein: CASSLLHSGLNEQFF.

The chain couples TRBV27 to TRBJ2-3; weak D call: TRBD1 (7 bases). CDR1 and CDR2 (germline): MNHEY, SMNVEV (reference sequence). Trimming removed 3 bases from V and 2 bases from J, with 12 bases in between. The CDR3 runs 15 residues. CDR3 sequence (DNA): TGTGCCAGCAGTTTTCAGGGGGGATACACAGATACGCAGTATTTT. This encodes CASSFQGGYTDTQYF.

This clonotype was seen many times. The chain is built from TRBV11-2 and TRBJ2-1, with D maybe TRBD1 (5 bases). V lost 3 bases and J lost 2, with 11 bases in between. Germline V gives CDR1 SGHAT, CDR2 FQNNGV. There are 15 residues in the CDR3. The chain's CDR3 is CASSFRDSTYNEQFF. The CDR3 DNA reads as TGTGCCAGCAGCTTCCGCGACAGTACCTACAATGAGCAGTTCTTC. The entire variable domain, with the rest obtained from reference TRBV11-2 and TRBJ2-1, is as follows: EAGVAQSPRYKIIEKRQSVAFWCNPISGHATLYWYQQILGQGPKLLIQFQNNGVVDDSQLPKDRFSAERLKGVDSTLKIQPAKLEDSAVYLCASSFRDSTYNEQFFGPGTRLTVL.

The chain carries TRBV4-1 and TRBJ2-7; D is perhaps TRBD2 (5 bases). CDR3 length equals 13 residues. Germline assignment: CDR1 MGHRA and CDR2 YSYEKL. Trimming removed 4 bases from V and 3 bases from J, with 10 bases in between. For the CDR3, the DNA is TGCGCCAGCAGCCCCCGGGAATTCTACGAGCAGTACTTC. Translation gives CASSPREFYEQYF.

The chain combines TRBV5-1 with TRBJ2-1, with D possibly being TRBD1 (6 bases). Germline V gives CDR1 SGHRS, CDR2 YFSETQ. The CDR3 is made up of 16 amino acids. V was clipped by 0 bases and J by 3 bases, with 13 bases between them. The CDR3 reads CASSLATGTLYNEQFF. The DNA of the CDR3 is TGCGCCAGCAGCTTGGCGACCGGGACACTCTACAATGAGCAGTTCTTC.

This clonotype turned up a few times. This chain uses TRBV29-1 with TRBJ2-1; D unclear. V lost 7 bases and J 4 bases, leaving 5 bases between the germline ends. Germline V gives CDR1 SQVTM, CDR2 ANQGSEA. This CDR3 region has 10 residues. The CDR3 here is CSATYNEQFF. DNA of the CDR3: TGCAGCGCGACATACAATGAGCAGTTCTTC.

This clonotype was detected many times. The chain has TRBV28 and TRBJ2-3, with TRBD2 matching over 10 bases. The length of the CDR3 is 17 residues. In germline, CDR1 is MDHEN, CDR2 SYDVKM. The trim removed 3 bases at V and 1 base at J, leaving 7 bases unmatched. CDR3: CASSFQAGGMGTDTQYF. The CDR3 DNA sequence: TGTGCCAGCAGTTTCCAAGCGGGAGGGATGGGCACAGATACGCAGTATTTT.

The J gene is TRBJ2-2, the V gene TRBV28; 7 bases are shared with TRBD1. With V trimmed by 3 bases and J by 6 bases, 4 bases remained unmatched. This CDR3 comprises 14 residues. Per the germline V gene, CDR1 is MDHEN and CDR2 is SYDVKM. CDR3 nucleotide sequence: TGTGCCAGCAGTTTCTCAGGGGGTGCCGGGGAGCTGTTTTTT. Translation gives CASSFSGGAGELFF. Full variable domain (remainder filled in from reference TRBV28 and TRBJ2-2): DVKVTQSSRYLVKRTGEKVFLECVQDMDHENMFWYRQDPGLGLRLIYFSYDVKMKEKGDIPEGYSVSREKKERFSLILESASTNQTSMYLCASSFSGGAGELFFGEGSRLTVL.

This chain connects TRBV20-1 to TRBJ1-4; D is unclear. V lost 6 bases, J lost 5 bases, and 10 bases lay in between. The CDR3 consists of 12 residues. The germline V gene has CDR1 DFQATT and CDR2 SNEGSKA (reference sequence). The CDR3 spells CSAQGRNEKLFF. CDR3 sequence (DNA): TGCAGTGCGCAAGGCAGGAATGAAAAACTGTTTTTT.

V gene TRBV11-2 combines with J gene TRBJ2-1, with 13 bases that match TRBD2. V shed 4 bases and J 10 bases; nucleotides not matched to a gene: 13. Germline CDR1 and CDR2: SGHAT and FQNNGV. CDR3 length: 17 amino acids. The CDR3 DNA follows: TGTGCCAGCAGCTCGATTCGGACTAGCGGGAGTTTCGGGGAGCAGTTCTTC. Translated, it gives CASSSIRTSGSFGEQFF.

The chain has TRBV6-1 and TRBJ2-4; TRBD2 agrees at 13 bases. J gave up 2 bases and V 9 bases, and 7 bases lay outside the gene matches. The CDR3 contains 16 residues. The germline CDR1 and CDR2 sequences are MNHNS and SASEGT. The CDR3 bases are TGTGCCAGTACTAGCGGGAGGGCCTATTCCAAAAACATTCAGTACTTC. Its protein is CASTSGRAYSKNIQYF.

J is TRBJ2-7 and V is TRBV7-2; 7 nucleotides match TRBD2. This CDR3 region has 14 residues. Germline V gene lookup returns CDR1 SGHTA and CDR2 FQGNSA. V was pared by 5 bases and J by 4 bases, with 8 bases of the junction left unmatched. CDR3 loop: CASSKSGIGYEQYF. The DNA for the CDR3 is TGTGCCAGCAGCAAGAGCGGGATCGGGTACGAGCAGTACTTC.

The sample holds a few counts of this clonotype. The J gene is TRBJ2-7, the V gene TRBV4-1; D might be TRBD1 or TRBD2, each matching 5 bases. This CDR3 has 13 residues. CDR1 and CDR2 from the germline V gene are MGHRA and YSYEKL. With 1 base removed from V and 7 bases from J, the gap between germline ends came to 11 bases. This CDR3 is CASSQVRDREQYF. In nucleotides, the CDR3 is TGCGCCAGCAGCCAAGTTAGGGACCGGGAGCAGTACTTC.

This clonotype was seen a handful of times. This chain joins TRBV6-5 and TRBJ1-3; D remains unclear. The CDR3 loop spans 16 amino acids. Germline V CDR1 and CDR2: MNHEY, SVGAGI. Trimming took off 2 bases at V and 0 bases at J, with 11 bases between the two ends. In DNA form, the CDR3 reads TGTGCCAGCAGTTACGCCCCCGGCAGCTCTGGAAACACCATATATTTT. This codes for CASSYAPGSSGNTIYF.

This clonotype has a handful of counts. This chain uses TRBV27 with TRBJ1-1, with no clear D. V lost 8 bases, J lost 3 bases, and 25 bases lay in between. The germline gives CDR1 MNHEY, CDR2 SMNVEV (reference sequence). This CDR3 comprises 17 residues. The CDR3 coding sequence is TGTGCCAGCTTCCGGGCCCAAGTGGTGGTTGGGTACACTGAAGCTTTCTTT. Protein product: CASFRAQVVVGYTEAFF.

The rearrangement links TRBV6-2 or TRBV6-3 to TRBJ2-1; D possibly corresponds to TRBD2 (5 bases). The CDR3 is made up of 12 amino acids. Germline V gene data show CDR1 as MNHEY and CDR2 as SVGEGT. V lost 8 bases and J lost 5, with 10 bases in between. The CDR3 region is CASLAIDNEQFF. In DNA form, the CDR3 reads TGTGCCAGCTTAGCGATCGACAATGAGCAGTTCTTC.

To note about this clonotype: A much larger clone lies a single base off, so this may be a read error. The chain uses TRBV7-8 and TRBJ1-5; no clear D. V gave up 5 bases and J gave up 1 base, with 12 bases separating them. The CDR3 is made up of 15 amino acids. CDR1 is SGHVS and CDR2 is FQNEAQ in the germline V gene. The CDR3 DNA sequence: TGTGCCAGCAGCGCCAAACTCGCAAGCAATCAGCCCCAGCATTTT. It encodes CASSAKLASNQPQHF.

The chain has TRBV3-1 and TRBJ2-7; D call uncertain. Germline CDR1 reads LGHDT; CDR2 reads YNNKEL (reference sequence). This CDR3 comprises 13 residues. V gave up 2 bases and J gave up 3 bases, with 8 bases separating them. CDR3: CASSQNLNYEQYF. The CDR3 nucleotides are TGTGCCAGCAGCCAAAATCTCAACTACGAGCAGTACTTC.

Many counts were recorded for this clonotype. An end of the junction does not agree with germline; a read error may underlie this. The DNA for the CDR3 is TGTGCCAGCAGTTACTCGGAGACCCACCTGAACACTGCAGCTTTCTTT. Residues: CASSYSETHLNTAAFF. The chain employs TRBV6-2 or TRBV6-3 and TRBJ1-1; D ambiguous. CDR1 and CDR2 from the germline V gene are MNHEY and SVGEGT. The CDR3 loop spans 16 amino acids.